This T cell receptor (beta chain) was sequenced for a study of CD8 T cells in ankylosing spondylitis. Germline trimming cut 6 bases from V and 3 bases from J; bases unmatched to any gene: 11. The CDR3 sequence is 15 residues long. The germline gives CDR1 SQVTM, CDR2 ANQGSEA. MiXCR was run by TCRdb on the 5' RACE reads, yielding one entry per CDR3 protein. The sample records 700,000 to 1,000,000 distinct CDR3 sequences, roughly 12% being singletons. This clonotype was recorded at least ten times. Its antigen is currently unknown. Findings and caveats of the study: CD8+ disease-linked clones were present at relatively low frequencies in blood. Blood of patients with ankylosing spondylitis appeared to be characterized by a TCR beta motif of eight or nine highly homologous variants.

The gene calls are TRBV29-1 and TRBJ2-5, with 9 bases lining up with TRBD1. This TCR was recovered from a male donor with ankylosing spondylitis. The source material was blood, either unsorted or a sorted T cell fraction (not recorded which). CDR3 loop: CSVAPGTGIEETQYF. Here the CDR3 DNA reads TGCAGCGTAGCGCCCGGGACAGGGATTGAAGAGACCCAGTACTTC.